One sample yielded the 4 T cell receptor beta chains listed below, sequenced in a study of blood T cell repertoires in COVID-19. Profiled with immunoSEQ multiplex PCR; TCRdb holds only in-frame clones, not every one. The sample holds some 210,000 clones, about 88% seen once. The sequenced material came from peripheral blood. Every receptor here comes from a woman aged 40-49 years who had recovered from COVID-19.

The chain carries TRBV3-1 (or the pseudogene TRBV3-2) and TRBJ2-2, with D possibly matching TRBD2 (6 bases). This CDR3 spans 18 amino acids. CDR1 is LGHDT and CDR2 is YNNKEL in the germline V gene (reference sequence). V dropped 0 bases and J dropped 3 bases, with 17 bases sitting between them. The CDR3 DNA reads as TGTGCCAGCAGCCAAGACTCTAGCGCGAGGGGATACACCGGGGAGCTGTTTTTT. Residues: CASSQDSSARGYTGELFF.

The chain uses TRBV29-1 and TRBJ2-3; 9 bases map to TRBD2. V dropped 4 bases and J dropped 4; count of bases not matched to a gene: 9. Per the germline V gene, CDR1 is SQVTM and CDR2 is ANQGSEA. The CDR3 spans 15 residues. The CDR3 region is CSVGASGIYADTQYF. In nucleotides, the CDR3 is TGCAGCGTTGGCGCTAGCGGGATTTATGCAGATACGCAGTATTTT.

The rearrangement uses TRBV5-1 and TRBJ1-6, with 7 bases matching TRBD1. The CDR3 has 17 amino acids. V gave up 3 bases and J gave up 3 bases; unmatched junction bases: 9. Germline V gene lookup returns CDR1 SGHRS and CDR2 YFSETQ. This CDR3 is CASSSEFGDSYNSPLHF. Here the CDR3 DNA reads TGCGCCAGCAGCTCAGAATTCGGGGACAGCTATAATTCACCCCTCCACTTT. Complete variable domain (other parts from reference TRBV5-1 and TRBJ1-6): KAGVTQTPRYLIKTRGQQVTLSCSPISGHRSVSWYQQTPGQGLQFLFEYFSETQRNKGNFPGRFSGRQFSNSRSEMNVSTLELGDSALYLCASSSEFGDSYNSPLHFGNGTRLTVT.

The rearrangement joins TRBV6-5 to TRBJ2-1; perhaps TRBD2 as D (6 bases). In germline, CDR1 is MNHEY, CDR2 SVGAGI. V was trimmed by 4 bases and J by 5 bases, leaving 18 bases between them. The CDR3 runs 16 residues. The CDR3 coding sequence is TGTGCCAGCAGTTGGGACTGGCAGCGAGTGGACAATGAGCAGTTCTTC. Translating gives CASSWDWQRVDNEQFF.